This T cell receptor beta chain was captured in a study of blood T cell repertoires in COVID-19. After removal of 2 bases from V and 10 bases from J, the junction contained 11 bases not matched to a gene. This CDR3 has 16 amino acids. CDR1 is MNHEY, CDR2 SVGAGI, per germline. Sequencing used immunoSEQ multiplex PCR; TCRdb keeps in-frame clones, though not all of them. The profile covers around 85,000 clones, with 90% appearing a single time and around 4.1% taken by the ten largest. The specimen sequenced was peripheral blood. This sequence originates from an elderly woman with active or convalescent COVID-19. J is TRBJ1-6 and V is TRBV6-5, with 7 bases identical to TRBD1. The CDR3 DNA sequence: TGTGCCAGCAGTTACCGGTTTGGGACAGAGGTCTCACCCCTCCACTTT. It translates to CASSYRFGTEVSPLHF.